This TCR beta chain derives from a study of sequential checkpoint blockade in melanoma. Trimming took 8 bases from V and 2 from J; bases not matched to a gene: 5. The CDR3 runs to 14 residues. Germline-derived CDR1 and CDR2 are LNHNV and YYDKDF (reference sequence). Method: immunoSEQ multiplex PCR; TCRdb's copy keeps in-frame clones and lacks some. This table holds around 2,200 clones, approximately 20% found once. Indicated treatment: randomized to nivolumab then ipilimumab (arm A) or the reverse (arm B). The chain joins TRBV15 to TRBJ2-1, with 8 bases fitting TRBD2. The sample was tumor tissue (inferred from file names), taken from a patient given nivolumab and ipilimumab in sequence. This TCR came from a human donor with melanoma. As DNA, the CDR3 is TGTGCCACCGGCGGGGGGCGCACCTACAATGAGCAGTTCTTC. It codes for CATGGGRTYNEQFF.